Shown below are 11 T cell receptor beta chains from a single sample sequenced in a study of shared clonotypes between healthy human individuals. The data were produced by immunoSEQ multiplex PCR, yet TCRdb's version contains in-frame clones alone and is incomplete. This sample has 950,000 to 1,300,000 clones, with around 76% found just once. The sequenced sample was memory CD4+ T cells sorted from blood. Subset given: CD45RA-negative fraction. These receptor sequences come from a young man in good health.

This sequence joins TRBV14 and TRBJ2-4; TRBD2 matches at 14 bases. The trim removed 2 bases at V and 0 bases at J, leaving 9 bases unmatched. Germline V lookup: CDR1 SGHDN, CDR2 FVKESK. The CDR3 runs 20 residues. The CDR3, as DNA: TGTGCCAGCAGCCAACGGACTAGCGGGGGGCCTACTGGAGCCAAAAACATTCAGTACTTC. Translation: CASSQRTSGGPTGAKNIQYF.

The gene calls are TRBV5-1 and TRBJ2-7; either TRBD1 or TRBD2 may fit D (5 bases each). Germline values: CDR1 SGHRS, CDR2 YFSETQ. CDR3 length equals 15 residues. The V end lost 4 bases, the J end lost 5 bases, and 19 bases lay between the germline ends. The CDR3 DNA sequence: TGCGCCAGCAGCCCTTCCGGGATGGGGGTCCACGAGCAGTACTTC. It specifies CASSPSGMGVHEQYF.

This clone was seen a few times. This sequence joins TRBV10-3 and TRBJ2-5; D perhaps matches TRBD1 (7 bases). The CDR3 is 14 amino acids. Trimming took 6 bases from V and 0 from J, leaving 11 bases between them. Germline V gene sequence: CDR1 ENHRY, CDR2 SYGVKD. CDR3 protein: CAIRAGQHQETQYF. DNA for the CDR3: TGTGCCATCAGGGCGGGACAGCACCAAGAGACCCAGTACTTC.

This clone has just a few counts. The rearrangement joins TRBV5-5 to TRBJ1-2; weak D call: TRBD1 (5 bases). The CDR3 runs to 13 residues. Trimming cost V 4 bases and J 2 bases, with 9 bases left between them. Germline V gives CDR1 SGHKS, CDR2 YYEKEE (reference sequence). The CDR3 nucleotides read TGTGCCAGCAGCCCGGACATAAACTATGGCTACACCTTC. Translating gives CASSPDINYGYTF.

The J gene is TRBJ1-2, the V gene TRBV5-8, with D maybe TRBD1 (6 bases). Trimming took off 1 base at V and 6 bases at J, with 10 bases between the two ends. The V gene's germline CDR1 is SGHTS and CDR2 YDEGEE. CDR3 length: 13 amino acids. CDR3 residues: CASSLMGGDGYTF. The CDR3 DNA sequence: TGTGCCAGCAGCTTGATGGGGGGCGATGGCTACACCTTC.

The chain carries TRBV6-5 and TRBJ1-6; D may be TRBD1 (5 bases). CDR3 length: 15 residues. Germline CDR1 reads MNHEY; CDR2 reads SVGAGI. Deletions cut 6 bases from V and 2 bases from J, with 11 bases between. As DNA, the CDR3 is TGTGCCAGCAGGGGGGGTAGCACCTATAATTCACCCCTCCACTTT. Protein sequence: CASRGGSTYNSPLHF.

The V call is TRBV10-3, the J call TRBJ2-3; 8 positions match TRBD1. The CDR3 runs 14 residues. Germline-derived CDR1 and CDR2 are ENHRY and SYGVKD. The V segment lost 8 bases and the J segment 3 bases; nucleotides outside the gene matches: 7. As DNA, the CDR3 is TGTGCCATCGATGCTGGACAGGGTACAGATACGCAGTATTTT. Amino acids: CAIDAGQGTDTQYF.

This chain joins TRBV13 and TRBJ1-5; D is unresolved. The CDR3 is made up of 14 amino acids. Trimming cost V 5 bases and J 3 bases, with 11 bases left between them. Germline CDR1 and CDR2: PRHDT and FYEKMQ (reference sequence). This chain's CDR3 is CASSPRRHNQPQHF. CDR3 DNA sequence: TGTGCCAGCAGCCCTCGACGGCACAATCAGCCCCAGCATTTT.

CDR3 amino acids: CASSPEDTEAFF. The CDR3 DNA reads as TGTGCCAGCTCACCAGAAGACACTGAAGCTTTCTTT. The genes are TRBV18 and TRBJ1-1, with D hard to call. From germline, CDR1 is KGHSH and CDR2 LQKENI. V lost 2 bases and J 3 bases, leaving 4 bases between the germline ends. This CDR3 has 12 residues.

The rearrangement uses TRBV4-2 and TRBJ2-3; D remains unclear. There are 14 residues in the CDR3. The V end lost 1 base, the J end lost 3 bases, and 8 bases lay between the germline ends. CDR1 LGHNA and CDR2 YNFKEQ come from the germline V gene. The DNA of the CDR3 is TGTGCCAGCAGCCAAGCGGCGCGGACAGATACGCAGTATTTT. Protein product: CASSQAARTDTQYF.

V and J are TRBV5-1 and TRBJ1-6; perhaps TRBD1 as D (6 bases). V dropped 0 bases and J dropped 8 bases, with 15 bases sitting between them. The CDR3 runs 16 residues. CDR1 is SGHRS and CDR2 is YFSETQ in the germline V gene. CDR3 nucleotide sequence: TGCGCCAGCAGCTTGGGGGTAGGGGGAACGCATTCACCCCTCCACTTT. Translated: CASSLGVGGTHSPLHF.